These 11 T cell receptor beta chains share one sample of origin, sequenced in a study of metastatic and nonmetastatic thyroid tumors. Prior to thyroid surgery, none of the patients had received any treatment. Through MiXCR, TCRdb re-clonotyped the PCR reads. The sample records some 21,000 clones, about a sixth being singletons. Specimen: blood. The receptors were sampled from a male donor with papillary thyroid cancer or a benign thyroid nodule (not recorded which). Some clones in this sample may be carry-over from other donors' samples.

CDR3 coding DNA: TGTGCCAGCAGCTTGCAGGACACCGGGGAGCTGTTTTTT. Translated, it gives CASSLQDTGELFF. The genes are TRBV5-6 and TRBJ2-2; no firm D call. Germline assignment: CDR1 SGHDT and CDR2 YYEEEE. V was shortened by 1 base and J by 3 bases, with 4 bases between the two germline ends. CDR3 size: 13 residues.

This clone was found many times. The V and J genes are TRBV7-9 and TRBJ2-1; D is uncertain. From germline, CDR1 is SEHNR and CDR2 FQNEAQ (reference sequence). The CDR3 has 14 amino acids. V was clipped by 1 base and J by 5 bases, with 9 bases between them. CDR3 protein: CASSLGTVNNEQFF. DNA for the CDR3: TGTGCCAGCAGCTTAGGGACGGTGAACAATGAGCAGTTCTTC.

The table lists this clone with many counts. CDR3 amino acids: CASSTQGATNSPLHF. CDR3 DNA sequence: TGTGCCAGTAGTACTCAGGGGGCAACGAATTCACCCCTCCACTTT. The chain combines TRBV19 with TRBJ1-6, with TRBD1 matching 8 bases. V lost 4 bases to trimming and J lost 7 bases; unmatched junction nucleotides: 6. From germline, CDR1 is LNHDA and CDR2 SQIVND (reference sequence). The CDR3 extends over 15 amino acids.

The rearrangement links TRBV20-1 to TRBJ2-3, with D maybe TRBD1 (5 bases). Per the germline V gene, CDR1 is DFQATT and CDR2 is SNEGSKA (reference sequence). Between the trimmed V and J ends, which lost 6 bases and 6 bases, there was a span of 13 bases. This CDR3 is 12 amino acids long. CDR3 region: CSASPPGDTQYF. In DNA, the CDR3 is TGCAGTGCGTCCCCACCAGGGGATACGCAGTATTTT.

This clone was recorded many times. The gene calls are TRBV29-1 and TRBJ1-2, with D tentatively TRBD1 (6 bases). This CDR3 contains 12 residues. The germline V gene encodes CDR1 SQVTM and CDR2 ANQGSEA. Deletions cut 5 bases from V and 4 bases from J, with 11 bases between. The CDR3 loop is CSVRKGVYGYTF. The CDR3 DNA sequence: TGCAGCGTTAGGAAGGGGGTCTATGGCTACACCTTC.

This clone was seen more than once but under ten times. The V gene is TRBV27, the J gene TRBJ2-3; 9 positions match TRBD2. CDR1 and CDR2 (germline): MNHEY, SMNVEV (reference sequence). The length of the CDR3 is 14 residues. V lost 8 bases, J lost 4 bases, and 7 bases stayed unmatched. The CDR3 is CASRGLAIPDTQYF. The CDR3 DNA sequence: TGTGCCAGCCGGGGACTAGCAATTCCAGATACGCAGTATTTT.

This clone was recorded once. This chain's CDR3 is CASSLVAGELFF. The CDR3 region has the DNA TGTGCCAGCAGCTTAGTTGCCGGGGAGCTGTTTTTT. The chain couples TRBV11-3 to TRBJ2-2, with D unclear. The V end lost 1 base, the J end lost 6 bases, and 3 bases lay between the germline ends. This CDR3 is 12 amino acids long. Germline V lookup: CDR1 SGHNT, CDR2 YENEEA.

The CDR3 loop is CASSYSQAVNTGELFF. CDR3 DNA sequence: TGTGCCAGCAGTTACTCGCAAGCAGTGAACACCGGGGAGCTGTTTTTT. The V gene is TRBV6-2 or TRBV6-3, the J gene TRBJ2-2; no clear D. Germline CDR1 reads MNHEY; CDR2 reads SVGEGT. The germline V and J ends were trimmed by 0 bases and 1 base, with 9 bases remaining between them. The CDR3 extends over 16 amino acids.

Ten or more counts support this clone. The V gene is TRBV3-1, the J gene TRBJ2-1; TRBD1 aligns across 7 bases. CDR1 is LGHDT and CDR2 is YNNKEL in the germline V gene (reference sequence). V lost 6 bases and J lost 5; bases outside the gene matches: 7. The CDR3 has 14 residues. The CDR3 region is CASRATGPDNEQFF. CDR3 nucleotide sequence: TGTGCCAGCAGGGCGACAGGGCCCGACAATGAGCAGTTCTTC.

Ten or more counts support this clone. The chain couples TRBV6-5 to TRBJ1-1; 7 bases are shared with TRBD1. J gave up 10 bases and V 2 bases, and 7 bases lay outside the gene matches. Looked up from germline, CDR1 is MNHEY and CDR2 is SVGAGI. This CDR3 spans 13 amino acids. DNA of the CDR3: TGTGCCAGCAGTTACACTTACAGGGGATCAGCTTTCTTT. Translating it yields CASSYTYRGSAFF.

The rearrangement joins TRBV7-2 to TRBJ2-7, with TRBD2 matching over 7 bases. V gave up 3 bases and J gave up 4 bases; unmatched junction bases: 6. In germline, CDR1 is SGHTA, CDR2 FQGNSA. The CDR3 sequence is 14 residues long. The CDR3 nucleotides are TGTGCCAGCAGCTTTGGCGGGGGTGTTTACGAGCAGTACTTC. It translates to CASSFGGGVYEQYF.